A single sample gave rise to the 20 T cell receptor beta chains below, sequenced in a study of STAT5B mutations in CD4+ large granular lymphocyte leukemia. Sequencing was performed with immunoSEQ multiplex PCR; in TCRdb, only in-frame clones are kept and a portion is missing. Of about 48,000 clones detected, 60% to 75% appear once; the ten largest clones hold over 1.5%. Sequenced: CD4+ T cells from blood buffy coats. All receptors derive from a human donor in good health.

The chain employs TRBV21-1 and TRBJ2-7; the table's D call, TRBD1, has no DNA check behind it. TRBV21-1 is a pseudogene locus. The CDR3 has 13 residues. The CDR3 DNA follows: TGTGCCAGCAGCAAACCCAGGGGGCGGGAGCAGTACGTC. Amino acid sequence: CASSKPRGREQYV.

This chain uses TRBV6-6 with TRBJ1-2, with D maybe TRBD1 (6 bases). CDR3 length equals 15 residues. The V and J ends lost 4 bases and 4 bases respectively, with 16 bases between them. CDR1 is MNHNY, CDR2 SVGAGI, per germline (reference sequence). CDR3 sequence (DNA): TGTGCCAGCAGTTCCAGGACAGAAAAGGTCTATGGCTACACCTTC. Protein: CASSSRTEKVYGYTF.

The chain has TRBV5-8 and TRBJ1-2; possible D gene TRBD1, 6 bases. V shed 1 base and J shed 7 bases, with 11 bases lying between them. Germline V gene sequence: CDR1 SGHTS, CDR2 YDEGEE. The CDR3 is made up of 13 amino acids. DNA of the CDR3: TGTGCCAGCAGCTTGCTACAGGGCGGTGGCTACACCTTC. Translated, it gives CASSLLQGGGYTF.

The gene calls are TRBV5-5 and TRBJ1-1; D possibly corresponds to TRBD1 (5 bases). Germline V gene lookup returns CDR1 SGHKS and CDR2 YYEKEE (reference sequence). Trimming stripped 1 base from V and 5 bases from J, with 9 bases between. The CDR3 is made up of 13 amino acids. The DNA of the CDR3 is TGTGCCAGCAGCTTGACGTGGGGGACTGAAGCTTTCTTT. Translating gives CASSLTWGTEAFF.

The genes are TRBV21-1 and TRBJ1-3; TRBD1 is taken as the D call from the table, unchecked against the DNA. TRBV21-1 is a listed pseudogene. The CDR3 length is 14 residues. Here the CDR3 DNA reads TGTGCCAGCTGGACAGACTCCTCTGGAAACACCATATATTTT. It codes for CASWTDSSGNTIYF.

This chain links TRBV5-8 with TRBJ2-3; 10 positions agree with TRBD1. The V and J ends lost 3 bases and 8 bases, in that order; junction bases with no gene match: 6. CDR1 is SGHTS, CDR2 YDEGEE, per germline. This CDR3 region has 14 residues. This CDR3 reads CASSSDRGVATQYF. CDR3 nucleotide sequence: TGTGCCAGCAGCTCGGACAGGGGGGTCGCTACGCAGTATTTT.

V gene TRBV5-1 combines with J gene TRBJ1-4; no definite D call. The V gene's germline CDR1 is SGHRS and CDR2 YFSETQ. Trimming stripped 3 bases from V and 8 bases from J, with 5 bases between. The CDR3 totals 11 residues. CDR3 nucleotide sequence: TGCGCCAGCAGCTCCTTAGAAAAACTGTTTTTT. Translating it yields CASSSLEKLFF.

The CDR3 is CASSPGTGDGNTIYF. The CDR3 DNA reads TGTGCCAGCAGCCCCGGGACGGGGGACGGAAACACCATATATTTT. The rearrangement links TRBV7-9 to TRBJ1-3; possible D gene TRBD1, 5 bases. CDR3 size: 15 residues. V lost 5 bases to trimming and J lost 4 bases, with 15 bases between them. Germline CDR1 reads SEHNR; CDR2 reads FQNEAQ (reference sequence).

This chain connects TRBV6-6 to TRBJ1-4; D remains unclear. The CDR3 length is 14 residues. Germline lookup yields CDR1 MNHNY and CDR2 SVGAGI (reference sequence). V was clipped by 3 bases and J by 5 bases, with 10 bases between them. The CDR3 sequence: CASSYLASNEKLFF. DNA for the CDR3: TGTGCCAGCAGTTATCTGGCTTCGAATGAAAAACTGTTTTTT.

This clone was seen a few times. The chain employs TRBV10-3 and TRBJ1-6; unclear D gene. The CDR3 spans 13 residues. Germline loops: CDR1 ENHRY, CDR2 SYGVKD. Trimming cost V 8 bases and J 8 bases, with 13 bases left between them. The CDR3 DNA reads TGTGCCATCGGGGAGTCAAAGGATTCACCCCTCCACTTT. Translated, it gives CAIGESKDSPLHF.

This chain connects TRBV2 to TRBJ2-7, with no clear D. Germline CDR1 SNHLY, CDR2 FYNNEI. The CDR3 totals 11 residues. Trimming stripped 1 base from V and 7 bases from J, with 5 bases between. CDR3 protein: CASSEGFEQYF. CDR3 DNA sequence: TGTGCCAGCAGTGAAGGGTTTGAGCAGTACTTC.

V and J are TRBV19 and TRBJ2-7; D is perhaps TRBD2 (6 bases). In germline, CDR1 is LNHDA, CDR2 SQIVND (reference sequence). The V end was cut by 4 bases, the J end by 1 base, with 11 bases between. This CDR3 is 14 amino acids long. CDR3 in amino acids: CASSKGLGSYEQYF. In DNA, the CDR3 is TGTGCCAGTAGTAAGGGACTGGGGTCCTACGAGCAGTACTTC.

A remark on this clone: The same CDR3 is also encoded by other DNA sequences in this sample. The V call is TRBV29-1, the J call TRBJ1-1; a possible D gene is TRBD1 (5 bases). The CDR3 totals 15 residues. Germline V lookup: CDR1 SQVTM, CDR2 ANQGSEA. The germline V and J ends were trimmed by 4 bases and 1 base, with 16 bases remaining between them. CDR3: CSVVGPVGRNTEAFF. The DNA for the CDR3 is TGCAGCGTTGTAGGACCCGTGGGACGGAACACTGAAGCTTTCTTT.

The rearrangement links TRBV7-2 to TRBJ1-1; tentative D call: TRBD1 (5 bases). CDR3 size: 14 residues. Deletions cut 1 base from V and 4 bases from J, with 10 bases between. Germline assignment: CDR1 SGHTA and CDR2 FQGNSA. CDR3 in DNA: TGTGCCAGCAGCTTAGACGGGGGTCCCACTGAAGCTTTCTTT. Its translation: CASSLDGGPTEAFF.

The chain joins TRBV11-3 to TRBJ2-2, with unresolved D. Trimming pared 1 base from V and 4 bases from J, leaving 7 bases between. The CDR3 loop spans 14 amino acids. The germline gives CDR1 SGHNT, CDR2 YENEEA. The CDR3 protein is CASSLGPSTGELFF. CDR3 DNA sequence: TGTGCCAGCAGCTTAGGTCCGAGCACCGGGGAGCTGTTTTTT.

The chain joins TRBV19 to TRBJ2-7; 11 positions match TRBD2. The germline gives CDR1 LNHDA, CDR2 SQIVND (reference sequence). The junction had 8 bases not matched to a gene; V was cut back by 5 bases and J by 2 bases. The CDR3 runs to 16 residues. CDR3 coding DNA: TGTGCCAGTAGTTCAGCCGGGACTAGCGGCACCTACGAGCAGTACTTC. This gives the protein CASSSAGTSGTYEQYF.

In nucleotides, the CDR3 is TGTGCCAGCAGCTTATTCCAGGTGAACACTGAAGCTTTCTTT. Protein sequence: CASSLFQVNTEAFF. The rearrangement joins TRBV7-2 to TRBJ1-1; D is unclear. The CDR3 covers 14 residues. Germline V lookup: CDR1 SGHTA, CDR2 FQGNSA. V lost 2 bases to trimming and J lost 0 bases, with 7 bases between them. Filled out from reference TRBV7-2 and TRBJ1-1, the complete variable domain reads GAGVSQSPSNKVTEKGKDVELRCDPISGHTALYWYRQSLGQGLEFLIYFQGNSAPDKSGLPSDRFSAERTGGSVSTLTIQRTQQEDSAVYLCASSLFQVNTEAFFGQGTRLTVV.

The rearrangement uses TRBV10-3 and TRBJ2-2; 7 positions agree with TRBD2. This CDR3 comprises 16 residues. The germline gives CDR1 ENHRY, CDR2 SYGVKD. V lost 1 base to trimming and J lost 6 bases; unmatched junction nucleotides: 8. The CDR3 loop is CAISELGLHNSGELFF. The CDR3 coding sequence is TGTGCCATCAGTGAGTTGGGACTACACAACTCCGGGGAGCTGTTTTTT.

V is TRBV18 and J is TRBJ1-4; D call uncertain. The CDR3 totals 19 residues. Trimming shortened V by 1 base and J by 5 bases, and 23 bases separated the two germline ends. Germline CDR1 KGHSH, CDR2 LQKENI. DNA of the CDR3: TGTGCCAGCTCACCACTCGGGATCCGACAAGGGTGGGAAAATGAAAAACTGTTTTTT. This encodes CASSPLGIRQGWENEKLFF.

The sample holds a few counts of this clone. The chain couples TRBV19 to TRBJ1-2; 7 nucleotides agree with TRBD1. CDR1 and CDR2 from the germline V gene are LNHDA and SQIVND (reference sequence). The CDR3 loop spans 16 amino acids. J gave up 2 bases and V 6 bases, and 12 bases lay outside the gene matches. The CDR3 sequence: CASSQTVDRLNYGYTF. The CDR3 DNA reads as TGTGCCAGTAGCCAAACCGTGGACAGGTTAAACTATGGCTACACCTTC. Using reference TRBV19 and TRBJ1-2 for the parts outside the CDR3, the full variable domain is DGGITQSPKYLFRKEGQNVTLSCEQNLNHDAMYWYRQDPGQGLRLIYYSQIVNDFQKGDIAEGYSVSREKKESFPLTVTSAQKNPTAFYLCASSQTVDRLNYGYTFGSGTRLTVV.